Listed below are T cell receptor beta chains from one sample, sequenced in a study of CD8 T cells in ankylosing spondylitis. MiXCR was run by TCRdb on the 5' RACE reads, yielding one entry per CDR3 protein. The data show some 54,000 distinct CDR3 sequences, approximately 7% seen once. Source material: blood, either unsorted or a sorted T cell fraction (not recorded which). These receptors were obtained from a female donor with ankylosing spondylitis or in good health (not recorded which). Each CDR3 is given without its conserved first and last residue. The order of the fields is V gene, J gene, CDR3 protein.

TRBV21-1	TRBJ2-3	ASSFRPGTSATDTQY
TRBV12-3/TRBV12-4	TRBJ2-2	ASSLTLAGVTGELF
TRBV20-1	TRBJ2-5	SARNPRGRIQETQY
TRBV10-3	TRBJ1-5	AIRNEDRSNQPQH
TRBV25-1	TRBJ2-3	ASSRWGGPDTQY
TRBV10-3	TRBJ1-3	AISPRSPGNTIY
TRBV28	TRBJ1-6	ASLGGTYNSPLH
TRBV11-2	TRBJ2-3	ASSFRLDSTDTQY
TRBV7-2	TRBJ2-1	ASSLESRNNEQF
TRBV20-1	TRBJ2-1	SARTGTYNEQF
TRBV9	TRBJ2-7	ASSVTESSYEQY
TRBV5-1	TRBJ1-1	ASSFVPSMNTEAF
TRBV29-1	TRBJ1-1	SASGQMNTEAF
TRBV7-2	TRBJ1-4	ASSFPRGGPTNEKLF
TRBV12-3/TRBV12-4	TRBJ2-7	ASSLHGSGEQY
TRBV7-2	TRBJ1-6	ASSLDRSPLH
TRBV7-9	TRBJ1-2	ASSPTGLHGYT
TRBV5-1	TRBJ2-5	ASSPPGVQETQY
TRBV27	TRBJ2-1	ASSLPGGDYEQF
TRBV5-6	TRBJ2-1	ASSLRTGYGNEQF
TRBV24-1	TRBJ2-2	ATQPGQGNTGELF
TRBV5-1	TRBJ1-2	ASSSEGLDYGYT
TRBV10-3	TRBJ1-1	AIRMGENTEAF
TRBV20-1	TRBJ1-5	SASEGATSNQPQH
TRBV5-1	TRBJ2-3	ASSLEGNTDTQY
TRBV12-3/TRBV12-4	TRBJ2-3	ASSLWVGDSRGTDTQY
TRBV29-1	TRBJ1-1	SVRDTEAF
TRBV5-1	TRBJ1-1	ASSLAPGGAGVTEAF
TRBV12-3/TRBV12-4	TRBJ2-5	ASSSGTVPY
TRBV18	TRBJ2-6	ASSGMTGGAGANVLT
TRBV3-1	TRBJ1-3	ASSLISGNTIY
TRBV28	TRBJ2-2	ASRPSLPGELF
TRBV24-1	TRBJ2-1	ATSDPLGNEQF
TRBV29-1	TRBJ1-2	SVEGLGVGYGYT
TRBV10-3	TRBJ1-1	AISEGGRNTEAF
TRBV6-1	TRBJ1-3	ASKPGRSGNTIY
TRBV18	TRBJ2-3	ASSQDRVADTQY
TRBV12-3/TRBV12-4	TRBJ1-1	ASSLTRMGTEAF
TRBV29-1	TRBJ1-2	SVEITGFGYGYT
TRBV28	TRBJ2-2	ASKWRTAGELF
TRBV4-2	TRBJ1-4	ASSQVVEVGEKLF